These 2 T cell receptor beta chains share one sample of origin, sequenced in a study of persistence of HIV-infected CD4 T cells. An overlapping HIV-1 Gag peptide pool stimulated these cells at roughly 1 ug/peptide/mL. Memory cells lacking CD40L and CD69 with high CD45RO were sorted. This was the immunoSEQ version 4 assay in survey mode. The method was immunoSEQ multiplex PCR; TCRdb's version includes in-frame clones alone and lacks a portion of them. The sample records some 37,000 clones, approximately 78% being singletons. These receptors have no identified antigens. Specimen: cultured CD4+ T cells from PBMCs, collected from a patient who received antiretroviral therapy. These receptor sequences come from an adult with HIV. The donor label of this sample is uncertain.

The chain uses TRBV7-9 and TRBJ1-3; D remains unclear. V lost 2 bases, J lost 0 bases, and 8 bases lay in between. CDR3 length: 15 residues. Per germline, CDR1 SEHNR and CDR2 FQNEAQ (reference sequence). The CDR3 DNA is TGTGCCAGCAGCTTATGGCATCTCTCTGGAAACACCATATATTTT. The encoded protein is CASSLWHLSGNTIYF.

J is TRBJ1-1 and V is TRBV6-5, with 8 bases fitting TRBD1. This CDR3 spans 14 amino acids. CDR1 and CDR2 (germline): MNHEY, SVGAGI. V dropped 6 bases and J dropped 4; count of bases not matched to a gene: 7. CDR3 in DNA: TGTGCCAGCAGGTTGACAGGGGTTAGCACTGAAGCTTTCTTT. It specifies CASRLTGVSTEAFF.